What follows is one TCR beta chain and its context. This sample was taken from a study of cytotoxic CD8 clonotypes in ibrutinib-treated CLL. Only in-frame clones appear in the TCRdb table, and some are missing; sequencing was by immunoSEQ multiplex PCR. This table has more than 150,000 clones, 72% appearing once. Sample: PBMCs, taken after 24 months of ibrutinib treatment. The clonotype was recovered from a human donor with chronic lymphocytic leukemia.

CDR3 loop: CATSTGGSYNEQFF. CDR3 in DNA: TGTGCCACAAGTACGGGGGGTTCCTACAATGAGCAGTTCTTC. The genes are TRBV11-2 and TRBJ2-1; 7 bases are shared with TRBD2. CDR1 SGHAT and CDR2 FQNNGV come from the germline V gene. This CDR3 spans 14 amino acids. The V gene end was trimmed by 10 bases and the J gene end by 1 base; junction bases not matched to a gene: 7.